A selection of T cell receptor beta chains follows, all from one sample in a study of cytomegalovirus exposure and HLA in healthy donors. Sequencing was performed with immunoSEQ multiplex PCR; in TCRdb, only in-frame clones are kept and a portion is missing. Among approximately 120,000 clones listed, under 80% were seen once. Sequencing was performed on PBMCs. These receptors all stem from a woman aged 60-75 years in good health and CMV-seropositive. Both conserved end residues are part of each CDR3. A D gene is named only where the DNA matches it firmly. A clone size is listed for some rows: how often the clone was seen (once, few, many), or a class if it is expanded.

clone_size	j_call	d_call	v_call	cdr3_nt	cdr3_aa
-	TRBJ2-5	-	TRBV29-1	TGCAGCGTTGAGGGAACTGGGGCTACCCAGTACTTC	CSVEGTGATQYF
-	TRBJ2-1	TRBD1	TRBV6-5	TGTGCCAGCAGTTACCTGGACAGGAGCTCCTACAATGAGCAGTTCTTC	CASSYLDRSSYNEQFF
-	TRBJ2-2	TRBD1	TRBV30	TGTGCCTGGAGCAAAAGACAGGGGGCCGGGGAGCTGTTTTTT	CAWSKRQGAGELFF
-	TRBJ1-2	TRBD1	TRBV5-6	TGTGCCAGCAGCTCTCCCCACAGGGGACGCGGCTACACCTTC	CASSSPHRGRGYTF
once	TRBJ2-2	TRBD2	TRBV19	TGTGCCAGTAGTCATCCGGGGGGGCTCAACACCGGGGAGCTGTTTTTT	CASSHPGGLNTGELFF
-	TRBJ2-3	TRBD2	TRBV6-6	TGTGCCAGCACCCCACTAGCGGCTAGCACAGATACGCAGTATTTT	CASTPLAASTDTQYF
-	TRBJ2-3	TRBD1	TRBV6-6	TGTGCCAGCAGGGCCCCCGGGACAGGGGAAGATACGCAGTATTTT	CASRAPGTGEDTQYF
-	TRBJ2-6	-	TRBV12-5	TGTGCTAGTGGCTTCGCTGGGGCCAACGTCCTGACTTTC	CASGFAGANVLTF
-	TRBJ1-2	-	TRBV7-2	TGTGCCAGCAGCTCCTGGCCTAAGGGGCGTAACTATGGCTACACCTTC	CASSSWPKGRNYGYTF
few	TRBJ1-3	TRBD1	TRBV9	TGTGCCAGCAGCGCCACAGGGGGCTCTGGAAACACCATATATTTT	CASSATGGSGNTIYF
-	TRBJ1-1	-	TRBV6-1	TGTGCCAGCAGTGGTGGTTCCAGGAACACTGAAGCTTTCTTT	CASSGGSRNTEAFF
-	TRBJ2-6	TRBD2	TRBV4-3	TGCGCCAGCAGCCAAGATCCAGCGGGGGGCTCTGGGGCCAACGGCCTGACTTTC	CASSQDPAGGSGANGLTF
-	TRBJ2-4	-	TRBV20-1	TGCAGTGCTAGGGCGGGGACGGTTCAGTACTTC	CSARAGTVQYF
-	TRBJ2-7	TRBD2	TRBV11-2	TGTGCCAGCAGCTTAGGGGGACTAGCGGAAGCAAGATATTACGAGCAGTACTTC	CASSLGGLAEARYYEQYF
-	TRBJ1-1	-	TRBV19	TGTGCCAGTATCGCCACAGGCTATAAGACTGAAGCTTTCTTT	CASIATGYKTEAFF
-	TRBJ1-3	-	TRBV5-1	TGCGCCAGCAGCTTACAGGGATCTGGAAACACCATATATTTT	CASSLQGSGNTIYF
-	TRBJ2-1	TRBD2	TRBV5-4	TGTGCCAGCAGCTCCCGGACTAGTCCATCCCCCTACAATGAGCAGTTCTTC	CASSSRTSPSPYNEQFF
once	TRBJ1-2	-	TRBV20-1	TGCAGTGCTTGGACAGTCCGTCGCTACACCTTC	CSAWTVRRYTF
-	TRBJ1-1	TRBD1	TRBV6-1	TGTGCCAGCAGTCCTGGGACAGTGGGTGAAGCTTTCTTT	CASSPGTVGEAFF
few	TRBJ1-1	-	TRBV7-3	TGTGCCAGCAGCTTAAGTATGAACACTGAAGCTTTCTTT	CASSLSMNTEAFF
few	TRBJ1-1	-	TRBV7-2	TGTGCCAGCAGCCCGGGGGGGTCACAGGGATTGAACACTGAAGCTTTCTTT	CASSPGGSQGLNTEAFF
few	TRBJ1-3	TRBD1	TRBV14	TGTGCCAGCAGCGCTGGACAGGTTCGAAACACCATATATTTT	CASSAGQVRNTIYF
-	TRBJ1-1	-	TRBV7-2	TGTGCCAGCAGCTTAGGTAGGAACACTGAAGCTTTCTTT	CASSLGRNTEAFF
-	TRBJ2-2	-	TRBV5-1	TGCGCCAGCAGCTTGGATCCGACAGCAAAAATCACCGGGGAGCTGTTTTTT	CASSLDPTAKITGELFF
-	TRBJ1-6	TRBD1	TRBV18	TGTGCCAGCTCACAGGGACAGCCGGAGAGCTCCTATAATTCACCCCTCCACTTT	CASSQGQPESSYNSPLHF
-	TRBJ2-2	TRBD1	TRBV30	TGTGCCTGGCACAGGGGGCTGAGCGGGGAGCTGTTTTTT	CAWHRGLSGELFF
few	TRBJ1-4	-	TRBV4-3	TGCGCCAGCAGCCTCATTTTACGCAGTGAAAAACTGTTTTTT	CASSLILRSEKLFF
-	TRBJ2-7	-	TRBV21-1	TGTGCCACCCCTGAGGACATATTCCACGAGCAGTACTTC	CATPEDIFHEQYF
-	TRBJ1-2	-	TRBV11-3	TGTGCCAGCAGGCCCCGGAGCTGGATAACCTATGGCTACACCTTC	CASRPRSWITYGYTF
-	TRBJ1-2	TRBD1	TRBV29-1	TGCAGCGTAGAGCTAATAGGACAGGGATCAATCCATGGCTACACCTTC	CSVELIGQGSIHGYTF
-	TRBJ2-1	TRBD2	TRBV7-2	TGTGCCAGCAGCTTTGGGAGCGGGGGGGCCGTGAATGAGCAGTTCTTC	CASSFGSGGAVNEQFF
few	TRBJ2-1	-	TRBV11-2	TGTGCCAGCAGCTTAGCCCGGACTAAAAATGAGCAGTTCTTC	CASSLARTKNEQFF
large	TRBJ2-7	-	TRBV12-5	TGTGCTAGTGGCCCACTCAGGGGAACCACCTACGAGCAGTACTTC	CASGPLRGTTYEQYF
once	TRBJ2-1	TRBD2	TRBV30	TGTGCCTGGAGTGTGGGGACTAGCGGGAGCAATGAGCAGTTCTTC	CAWSVGTSGSNEQFF
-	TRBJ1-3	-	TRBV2	TGTGCCAGCAGTCTAACAGGCCCTGGAAACACCATATATTTT	CASSLTGPGNTIYF
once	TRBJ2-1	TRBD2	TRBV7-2	TGTGCCAGCAGCAAAGGGGTACTAGCGGGGTACAATGAGCAGTTCTTC	CASSKGVLAGYNEQFF
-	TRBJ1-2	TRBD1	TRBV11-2	TGTGCCAGCAGCTTCCAGGGGGCGCCAAACTATGGCTACACCTTC	CASSFQGAPNYGYTF
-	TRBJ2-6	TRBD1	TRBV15	TGTGCCACCAGCCCCCAGACAGGGTTAGACTCTGGGGCCAACGTCCTGACTTTC	CATSPQTGLDSGANVLTF
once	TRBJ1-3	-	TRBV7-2	TGTGCCAGCAGCTTACAAGCGGGGACAGGAAACACCATATATTTT	CASSLQAGTGNTIYF
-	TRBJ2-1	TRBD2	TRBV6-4	TGTGCCAGCAGTGTAATGGGGGACTACGGTACTGAGCAGTTCTTC	CASSVMGDYGTEQFF
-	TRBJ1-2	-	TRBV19	TGTGCCAGTAGTATAAGGGCGACAGGAGATGGCTACACCTTC	CASSIRATGDGYTF